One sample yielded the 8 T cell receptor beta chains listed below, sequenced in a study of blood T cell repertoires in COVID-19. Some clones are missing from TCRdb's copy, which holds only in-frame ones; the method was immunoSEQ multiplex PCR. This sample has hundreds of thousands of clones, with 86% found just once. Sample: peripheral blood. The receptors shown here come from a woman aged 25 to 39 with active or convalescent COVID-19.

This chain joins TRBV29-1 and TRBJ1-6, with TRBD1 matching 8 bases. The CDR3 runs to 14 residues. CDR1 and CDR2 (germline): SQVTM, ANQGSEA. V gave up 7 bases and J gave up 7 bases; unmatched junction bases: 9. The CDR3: CSDPGQGDNSPLHF. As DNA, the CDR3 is TGCAGCGACCCAGGACAGGGAGACAATTCACCCCTCCACTTT.

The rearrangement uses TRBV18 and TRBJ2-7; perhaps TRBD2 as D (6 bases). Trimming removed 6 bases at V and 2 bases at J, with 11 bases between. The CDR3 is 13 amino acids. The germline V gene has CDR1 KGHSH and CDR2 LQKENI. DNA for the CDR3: TGTGCCAGCTCGCGGGACGCCCCCTACGAGCAGTACTTC. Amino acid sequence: CASSRDAPYEQYF.

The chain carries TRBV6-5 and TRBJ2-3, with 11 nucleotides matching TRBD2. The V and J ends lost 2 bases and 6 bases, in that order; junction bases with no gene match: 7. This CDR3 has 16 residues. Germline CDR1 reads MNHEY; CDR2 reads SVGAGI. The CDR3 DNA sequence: TGTGCCAGCAGTTACGGGCTAGCGGGGGGATATGATACGCAGTATTTT. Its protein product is CASSYGLAGGYDTQYF.

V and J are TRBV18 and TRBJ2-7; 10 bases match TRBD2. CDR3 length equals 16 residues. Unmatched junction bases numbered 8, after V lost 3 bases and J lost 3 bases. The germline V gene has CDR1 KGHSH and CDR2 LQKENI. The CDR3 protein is CASSPSLAGMGYEQYF. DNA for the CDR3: TGTGCCAGCTCACCCTCACTAGCGGGAATGGGCTACGAGCAGTACTTC.

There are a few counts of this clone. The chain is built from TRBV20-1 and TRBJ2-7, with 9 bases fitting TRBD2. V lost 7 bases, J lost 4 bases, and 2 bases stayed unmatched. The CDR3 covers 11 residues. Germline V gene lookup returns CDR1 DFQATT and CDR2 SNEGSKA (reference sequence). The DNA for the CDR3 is TGCAGTGGGACTAGCGTTTACGAGCAGTACTTC. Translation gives CSGTSVYEQYF.

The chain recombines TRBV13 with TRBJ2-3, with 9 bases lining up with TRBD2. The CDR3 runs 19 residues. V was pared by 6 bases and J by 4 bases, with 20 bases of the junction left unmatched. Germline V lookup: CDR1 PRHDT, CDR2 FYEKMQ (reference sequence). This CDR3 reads CASSIVPGGGAEGPDTQYF. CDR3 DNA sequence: TGTGCCAGCAGTATTGTGCCGGGCGGGGGGGCCGAGGGTCCAGATACGCAGTATTTT.

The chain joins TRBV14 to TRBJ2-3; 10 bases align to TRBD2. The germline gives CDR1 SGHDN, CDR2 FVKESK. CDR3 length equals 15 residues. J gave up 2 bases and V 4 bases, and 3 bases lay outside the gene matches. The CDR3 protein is CASSLTSGITDTQYF. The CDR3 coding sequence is TGTGCCAGCAGCCTCACTAGCGGGATCACAGATACGCAGTATTTT.

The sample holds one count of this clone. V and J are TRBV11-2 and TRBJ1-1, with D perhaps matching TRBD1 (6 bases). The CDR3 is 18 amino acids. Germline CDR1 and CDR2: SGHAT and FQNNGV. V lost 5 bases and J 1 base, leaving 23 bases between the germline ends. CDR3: CASSGWGPELNKNTEAFF. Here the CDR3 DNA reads TGTGCCAGCAGCGGATGGGGGCCAGAATTAAATAAGAACACTGAAGCTTTCTTT.